This TCR beta chain was sequenced in a study of blood T cell repertoires in COVID-19. Study overall: Researchers got acute and convalescent COVID-19 samples from the United States, Italy and Spain. The cDNA or gDNA used as material had been derived from T cells, B-cell-depleted T cells, or PBMCs.

In the original analysis: Estimation of nucleated cell counts was performed using reference gene primer amplification. Data came from immunoSEQ multiplex PCR; TCRdb stores just in-frame clones and leaves some out. The D gene and trimming were derived from the DNA, and the V and J assignments and clone size from that table. The profile shows about 160,000 clones, roughly 78% of them singletons. Sequenced input: peripheral blood. This TCR was recovered from a human donor with acute or convalescent COVID-19. The donor label of this sample is uncertain.

CDR3 residues: CASSIRQDEKLFF. DNA of the CDR3: TGTGCCAGCTCGATACGACAGGATGAAAAACTGTTTTTT. V is TRBV18 and J is TRBJ1-4; D might be TRBD1 (6 bases). This CDR3 comprises 13 residues. The germline gives CDR1 KGHSH, CDR2 LQKENI. V was clipped by 6 bases and J by 6 bases, with 11 bases between them.